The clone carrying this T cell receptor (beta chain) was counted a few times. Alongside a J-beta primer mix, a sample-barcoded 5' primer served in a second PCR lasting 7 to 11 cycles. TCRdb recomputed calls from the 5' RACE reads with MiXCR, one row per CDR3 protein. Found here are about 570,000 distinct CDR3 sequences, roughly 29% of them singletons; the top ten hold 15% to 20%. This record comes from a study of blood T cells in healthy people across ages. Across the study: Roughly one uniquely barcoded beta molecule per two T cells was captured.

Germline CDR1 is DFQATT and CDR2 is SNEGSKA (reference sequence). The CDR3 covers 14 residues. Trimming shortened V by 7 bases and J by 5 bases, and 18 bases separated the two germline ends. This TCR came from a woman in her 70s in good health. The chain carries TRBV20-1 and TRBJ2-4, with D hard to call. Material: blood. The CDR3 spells CSVSDAVKENIQYF. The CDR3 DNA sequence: TGCAGTGTGTCTGACGCAGTCAAAGAAAACATTCAGTACTTC.